This T cell receptor beta chain stems from a study of beta chain features in type 1 diabetes. All of the isolated RNA was reverse transcribed, so expressed TCRB transcripts were sequenced. TCRdb's copy holds only in-frame clones and misses some; the assay was immunoSEQ multiplex PCR. The sample has some 150,000 clones, 9.5% to 10% seen once; the top ten hold 0.55% to 0.75%. In its sample, this clone was seen a few times. V lost 5 bases and J lost 7; bases outside the gene matches: 14. This CDR3 region has 15 residues. CDR1 and CDR2 (germline): SGHTA, FQGNSA. This chain uses TRBV7-2 with TRBJ2-7, with 7 bases that match TRBD2. This clonotype was sampled from a woman between 40 and 55 years old in good health. The sample consisted of central memory CD4+ T cells from blood. The CDR3 loop reads CASSQEPRLALEQYF. Here the CDR3 DNA reads TGTGCCAGCAGCCAAGAGCCCCGACTAGCCCTTGAGCAGTACTTC.